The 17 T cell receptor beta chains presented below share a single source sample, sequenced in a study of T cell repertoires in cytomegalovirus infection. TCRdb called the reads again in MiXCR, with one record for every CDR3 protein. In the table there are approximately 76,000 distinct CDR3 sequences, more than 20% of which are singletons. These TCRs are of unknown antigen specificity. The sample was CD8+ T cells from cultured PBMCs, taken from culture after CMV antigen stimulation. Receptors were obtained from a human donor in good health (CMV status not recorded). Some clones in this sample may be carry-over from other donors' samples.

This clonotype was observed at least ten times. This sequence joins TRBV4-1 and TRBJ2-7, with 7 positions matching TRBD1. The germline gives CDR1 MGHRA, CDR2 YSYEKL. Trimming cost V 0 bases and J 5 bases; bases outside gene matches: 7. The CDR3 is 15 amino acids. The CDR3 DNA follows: TGCGCCAGCAGCCAAGAAGGCAGGGGGTCGAACGAGCAGTACTTC. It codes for CASSQEGRGSNEQYF.

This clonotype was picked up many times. The chain's CDR3 is CASSPPSNVLTF. CDR3 DNA: TGTGCCAGCAGCCCCCCCTCTAACGTCCTGACTTTC. This chain joins TRBV7-2 and TRBJ2-6; D remains ambiguous. Germline CDR1 is SGHTA and CDR2 is FQGNSA. The CDR3 consists of 12 residues. Trimming cost V 5 bases and J 10 bases, with 9 bases left between them.

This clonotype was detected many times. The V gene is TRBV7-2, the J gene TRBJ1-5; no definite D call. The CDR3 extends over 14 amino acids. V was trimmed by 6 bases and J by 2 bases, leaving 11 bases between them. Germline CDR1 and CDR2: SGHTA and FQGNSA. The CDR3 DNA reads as TGTGCCAGCAGTCCCGAGCAGGGCAATCAGCCCCAGCATTTT. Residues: CASSPEQGNQPQHF.

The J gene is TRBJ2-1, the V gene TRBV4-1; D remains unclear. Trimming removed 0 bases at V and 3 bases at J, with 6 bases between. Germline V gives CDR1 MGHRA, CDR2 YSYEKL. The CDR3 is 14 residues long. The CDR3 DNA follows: TGCGCCAGCAGCCAAGACGGATACTACAATGAGCAGTTCTTC. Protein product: CASSQDGYYNEQFF.

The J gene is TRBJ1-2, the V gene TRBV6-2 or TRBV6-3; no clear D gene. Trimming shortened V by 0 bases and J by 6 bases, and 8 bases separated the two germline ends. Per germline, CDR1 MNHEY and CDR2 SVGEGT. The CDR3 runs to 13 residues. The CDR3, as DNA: TGTGCCAGCAGTTACTCTACGGGAGATGGCTACACCTTC. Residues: CASSYSTGDGYTF.

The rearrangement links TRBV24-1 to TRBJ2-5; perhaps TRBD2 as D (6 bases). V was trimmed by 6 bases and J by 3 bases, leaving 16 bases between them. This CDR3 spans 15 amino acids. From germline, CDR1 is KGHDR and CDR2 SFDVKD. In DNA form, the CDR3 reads TGTGCCACCAGTTTAGATAGAGGCGGGGAAGAGACCCAGTACTTC. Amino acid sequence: CATSLDRGGEETQYF.

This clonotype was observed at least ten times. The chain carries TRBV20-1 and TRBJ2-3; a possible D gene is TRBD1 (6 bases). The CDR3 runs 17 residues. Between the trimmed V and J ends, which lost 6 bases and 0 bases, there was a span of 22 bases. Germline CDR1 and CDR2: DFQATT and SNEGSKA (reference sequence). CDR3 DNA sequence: TGCAGTGCACCTACCTGGGAACAGGGTTGGAGCACAGATACGCAGTATTTT. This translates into CSAPTWEQGWSTDTQYF.

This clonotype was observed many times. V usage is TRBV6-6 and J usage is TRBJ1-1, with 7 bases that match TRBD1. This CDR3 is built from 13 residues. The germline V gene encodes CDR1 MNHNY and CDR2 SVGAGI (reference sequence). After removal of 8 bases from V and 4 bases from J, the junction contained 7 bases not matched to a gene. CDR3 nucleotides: TGTGCCAGCTGGGGATCAGGGGGCACTGAAGCTTTCTTT. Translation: CASWGSGGTEAFF.

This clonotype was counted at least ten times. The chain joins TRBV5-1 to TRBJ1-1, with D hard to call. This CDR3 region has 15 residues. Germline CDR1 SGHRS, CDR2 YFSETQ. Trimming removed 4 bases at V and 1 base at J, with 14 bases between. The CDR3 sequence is CASSGRGRTNTEAFF. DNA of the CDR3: TGCGCCAGCAGCGGGCGAGGGAGAACGAACACTGAAGCTTTCTTT.

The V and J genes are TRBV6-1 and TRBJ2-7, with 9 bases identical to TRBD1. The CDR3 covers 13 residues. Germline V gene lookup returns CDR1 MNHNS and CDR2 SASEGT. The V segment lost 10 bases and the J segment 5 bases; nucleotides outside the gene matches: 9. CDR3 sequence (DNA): TGTGCCATCTTACAGGGGGCACTCGACGAGCAGTACTTC. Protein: CAILQGALDEQYF.

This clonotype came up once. In DNA, the CDR3 is TGCAGTGCCGTCCTGACCTCCTACGAGCAGTACTTC. Translated, it gives CSAVLTSYEQYF. The rearrangement links TRBV20-1 to TRBJ2-7, with D unclear. The germline CDR1 and CDR2 sequences are DFQATT and SNEGSKA (reference sequence). Trimming took 6 bases from V and 0 from J, leaving 9 bases between them. The CDR3 extends over 12 amino acids.

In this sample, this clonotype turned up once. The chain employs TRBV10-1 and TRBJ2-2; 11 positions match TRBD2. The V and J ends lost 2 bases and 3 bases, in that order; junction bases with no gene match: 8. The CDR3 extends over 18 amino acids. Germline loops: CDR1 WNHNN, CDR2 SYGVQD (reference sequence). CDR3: CASSELAGGVGDTGELFF. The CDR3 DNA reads TGCGCCAGCAGTGAGCTAGCGGGAGGAGTCGGGGACACCGGGGAGCTGTTTTTT.

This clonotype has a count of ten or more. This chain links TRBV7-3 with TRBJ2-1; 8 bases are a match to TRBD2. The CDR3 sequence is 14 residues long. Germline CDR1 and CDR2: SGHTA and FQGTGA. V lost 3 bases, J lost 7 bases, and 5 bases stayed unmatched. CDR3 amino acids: CASSLAGGANEQFF. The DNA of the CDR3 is TGTGCCAGCAGCTTGGCGGGGGGCGCGAATGAGCAGTTCTTC.

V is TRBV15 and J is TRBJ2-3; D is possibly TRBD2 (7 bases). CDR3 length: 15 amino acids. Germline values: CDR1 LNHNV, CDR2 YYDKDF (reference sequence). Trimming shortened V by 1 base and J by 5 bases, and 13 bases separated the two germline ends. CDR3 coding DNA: TGTGCCACCAGCAGAGGGGGGGGGGCCGGAGATACGCAGTATTTT. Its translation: CATSRGGGAGDTQYF.

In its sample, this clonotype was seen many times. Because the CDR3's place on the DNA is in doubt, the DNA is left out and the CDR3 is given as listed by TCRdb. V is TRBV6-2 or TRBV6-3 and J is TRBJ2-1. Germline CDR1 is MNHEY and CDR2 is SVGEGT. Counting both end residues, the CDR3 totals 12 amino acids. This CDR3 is CASSSLDNEQFF.

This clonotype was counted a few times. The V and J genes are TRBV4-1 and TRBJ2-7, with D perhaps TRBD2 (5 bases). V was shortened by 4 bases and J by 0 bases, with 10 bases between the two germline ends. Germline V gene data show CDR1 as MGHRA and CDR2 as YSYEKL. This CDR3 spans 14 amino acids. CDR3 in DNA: TGCGCCAGCAGCCTACTTAGCGACTCCTACGAGCAGTACTTC. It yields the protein CASSLLSDSYEQYF.

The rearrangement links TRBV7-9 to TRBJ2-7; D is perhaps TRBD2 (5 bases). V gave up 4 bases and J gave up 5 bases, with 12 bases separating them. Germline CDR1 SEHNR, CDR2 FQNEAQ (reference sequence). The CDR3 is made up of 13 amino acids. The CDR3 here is CASSSGPGDEQYF. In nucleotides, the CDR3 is TGTGCCAGCAGCTCCGGCCCCGGGGACGAGCAGTACTTC.